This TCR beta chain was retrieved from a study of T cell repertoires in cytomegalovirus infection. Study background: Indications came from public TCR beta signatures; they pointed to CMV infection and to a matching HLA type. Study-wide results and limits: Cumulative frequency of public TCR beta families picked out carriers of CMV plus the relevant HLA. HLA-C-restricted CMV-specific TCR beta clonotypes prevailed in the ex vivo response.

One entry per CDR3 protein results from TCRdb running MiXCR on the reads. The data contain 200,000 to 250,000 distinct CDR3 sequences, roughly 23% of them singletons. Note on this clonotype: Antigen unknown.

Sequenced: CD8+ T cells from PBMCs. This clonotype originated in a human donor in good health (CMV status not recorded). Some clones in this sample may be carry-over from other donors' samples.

The CDR3 sequence: CASRAGSGIEAFF. CDR3 coding DNA: TGTGCCAGCAGGGCCGGGTCGGGCATTGAAGCTTTCTTT. V usage is TRBV28 and J usage is TRBJ1-1, with D uncertain. The CDR3 has 13 amino acids. Trimming took 6 bases from V and 7 from J, leaving 15 bases between them. Germline-derived CDR1 and CDR2 are MDHEN and SYDVKM. The full variable domain, with the rest looked up from reference TRBV28 and TRBJ1-1, is DVKVTQSSRYLVKRTGEKVFLECVQDMDHENMFWYRQDPGLGLRLIYFSYDVKMKEKGDIPEGYSVSREKKERFSLILESASTNQTSMYLCASRAGSGIEAFFGQGTRLTVV.